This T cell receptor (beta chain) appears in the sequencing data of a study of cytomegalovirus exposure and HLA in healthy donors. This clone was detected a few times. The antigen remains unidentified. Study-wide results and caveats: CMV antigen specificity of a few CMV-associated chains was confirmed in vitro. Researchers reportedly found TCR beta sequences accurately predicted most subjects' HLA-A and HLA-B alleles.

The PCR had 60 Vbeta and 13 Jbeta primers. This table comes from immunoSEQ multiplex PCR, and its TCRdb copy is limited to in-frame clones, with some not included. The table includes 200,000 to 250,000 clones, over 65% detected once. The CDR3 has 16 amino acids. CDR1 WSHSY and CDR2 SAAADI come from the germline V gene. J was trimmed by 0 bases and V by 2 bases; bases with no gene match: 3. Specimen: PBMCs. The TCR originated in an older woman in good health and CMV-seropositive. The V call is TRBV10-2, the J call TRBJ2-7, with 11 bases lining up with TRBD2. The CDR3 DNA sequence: TGCGCCAGCAGTGAGGCTAGCGGGGGGAGCTCCTACGAGCAGTACTTC. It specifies CASSEASGGSSYEQYF.